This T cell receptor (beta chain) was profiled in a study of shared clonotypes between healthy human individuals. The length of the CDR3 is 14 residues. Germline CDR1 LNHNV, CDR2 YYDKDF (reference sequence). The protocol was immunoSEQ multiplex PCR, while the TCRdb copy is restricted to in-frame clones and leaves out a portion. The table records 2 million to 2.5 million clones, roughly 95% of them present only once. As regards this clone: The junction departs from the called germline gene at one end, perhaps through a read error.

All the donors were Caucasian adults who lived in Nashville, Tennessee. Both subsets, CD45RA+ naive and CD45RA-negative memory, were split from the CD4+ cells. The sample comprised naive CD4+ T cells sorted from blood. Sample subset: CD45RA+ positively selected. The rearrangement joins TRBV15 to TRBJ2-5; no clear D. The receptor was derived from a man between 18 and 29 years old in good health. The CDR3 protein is CATSLSSTREAQYF. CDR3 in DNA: TGTGCCACCAGCTTGTCCAGCACCAGAGAGGCCCAGTACTTC.